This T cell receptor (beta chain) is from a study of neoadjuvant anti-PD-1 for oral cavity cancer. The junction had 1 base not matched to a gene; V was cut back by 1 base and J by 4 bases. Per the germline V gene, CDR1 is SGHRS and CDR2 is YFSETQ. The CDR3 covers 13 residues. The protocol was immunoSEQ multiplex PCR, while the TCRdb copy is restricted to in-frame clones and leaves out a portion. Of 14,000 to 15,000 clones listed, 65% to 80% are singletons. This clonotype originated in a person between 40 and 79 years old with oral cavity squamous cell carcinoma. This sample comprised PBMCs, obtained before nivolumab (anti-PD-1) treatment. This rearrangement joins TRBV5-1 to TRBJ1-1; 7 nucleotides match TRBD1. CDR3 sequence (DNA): TGCGCCAGCAGCTTGCAGGGGGTCACTGAAGCTTTCTTT. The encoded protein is CASSLQGVTEAFF.